The 9 T cell receptor beta chains below were found in one sample sequenced in a study of blood T cells in healthy people across ages. Sample-barcoded 5' priming and a J-beta primer mix drove a second PCR of about 6 to 11 cycles. TCRdb called the 5' RACE reads again in MiXCR, with one record for every CDR3 protein. The repertoire includes approximately 600,000 distinct CDR3 sequences, around three fifths of them detected once, and 35% to 40% sits in the top ten. What was sequenced was blood. The receptor source for this set is a man in his 60s in good health.

The chain recombines TRBV11-2 with TRBJ2-2; TRBD1 might be the D (5 bases). V gave up 1 base and J gave up 4 bases, with 10 bases separating them. Germline CDR1 SGHAT, CDR2 FQNNGV. The CDR3 spans 15 residues. The CDR3 DNA reads TGTGCCAGCAGCTTAGGGGCAGGGTTCACCGGGGAGCTGTTTTTT. It translates to CASSLGAGFTGELFF.

This clonotype was observed a handful of times. V gene TRBV7-9 combines with J gene TRBJ1-2; 7 nucleotides align to TRBD1. Germline CDR1 and CDR2: SEHNR and FQNEAQ (reference sequence). There are 14 residues in the CDR3. After removal of 5 bases from V and 4 bases from J, the junction contained 7 bases not matched to a gene. CDR3 DNA sequence: TGTGCCAGCAGCCCTACAGGGGCTGGCTATGGCTACACCTTC. This sequence encodes CASSPTGAGYGYTF.

The chain couples TRBV29-1 to TRBJ2-1; 9 nucleotides match TRBD1. The J call is doubtful: the DNA matches TRBJ2-7 better. The CDR3 has 13 amino acids. Germline-derived CDR1 and CDR2 are SQVTM and ANQGSEA. CDR3: CSVDRGSYNEQYF. DNA of the CDR3: TGCAGCGTCGACAGGGGGTCCTACAATGAGCAGTACTTC.

The rearrangement uses TRBV9 and TRBJ1-4; TRBD1 is a possible D gene (6 bases). V lost 4 bases and J lost 2, with 12 bases in between. The length of the CDR3 is 15 residues. Germline lookup yields CDR1 SGDLS and CDR2 YYNGEE. This CDR3 is CASSSRTDTNEKLFF. The CDR3 DNA sequence: TGTGCCAGCAGCTCCCGGACAGACACTAATGAAAAACTGTTTTTT. Drawing the rest from reference TRBV9 and TRBJ1-4, the complete variable domain is DSGVTQTPKHLITATGQRVTLRCSPRSGDLSVYWYQQSLDQGLQFLIQYYNGEERAKGNILERFSAQQFPDLHSELNLSSLELGDSALYFCASSSRTDTNEKLFFGSGTQLSVL.

V usage is TRBV6-6 and J usage is TRBJ2-1; D is ambiguous. Germline V gene data show CDR1 as MNHNY and CDR2 as SVGAGI (reference sequence). This CDR3 is 11 amino acids long. V shed 4 bases and J shed 12 bases, with 10 bases lying between them. The DNA for the CDR3 is TGTGCCAGCAGTTCCCAGGCAAGGCAGTTCTTC. Residues: CASSSQARQFF.

CDR3 residues: CAIRTGTGDLYGYTF. The CDR3, as DNA: TGTGCCATCAGAACCGGGACAGGGGACCTCTATGGCTACACCTTC. The gene calls are TRBV10-3 and TRBJ1-2; 10 bases line up with TRBD1. Losses at the gene ends were 6 bases for V and 4 bases for J; bases not matched to a gene: 8. The CDR3 is made up of 15 amino acids. Germline-derived CDR1 and CDR2 are ENHRY and SYGVKD.

In this sample, this clonotype turned up a few times. The chain uses TRBV4-2 and TRBJ2-1; either TRBD1 or TRBD2 may fit D (5 bases each). The CDR3 runs to 15 residues. V was cut by 4 bases and J by 8 bases, with 18 bases left in between. Germline loops: CDR1 LGHNA, CDR2 YNFKEQ. Written as DNA, the CDR3 is TGTGCCAGCAGCCTAATGTGGGCCGGGGACCATGAGCAGTTCTTC. It yields the protein CASSLMWAGDHEQFF.

V and J are TRBV6-1 and TRBJ1-2, with TRBD1 matching 8 bases. Germline trimming cut 10 bases from V and 4 bases from J; bases unmatched to any gene: 11. The germline V gene encodes CDR1 MNHNS and CDR2 SASEGT. The CDR3 runs 14 residues. CDR3 sequence (DNA): TGTGCCACCCAAGAGGGGCAGGGGGCCTATGGCTACACCTTC. Its protein is CATQEGQGAYGYTF.

V and J are TRBV27 and TRBJ1-4; D call uncertain. Germline-derived CDR1 and CDR2 are MNHEY and SMNVEV (reference sequence). V was clipped by 6 bases and J by 0 bases, with 8 bases between them. CDR3 length equals 14 residues. The CDR3 loop is CASSVYSTNEKLFF. CDR3 DNA: TGTGCCAGCAGCGTATACTCAACTAATGAAAAACTGTTTTTT.